The 3 T cell receptor beta chains presented below share a single source sample, sequenced in a study of identical twins. TCRdb redid the calling of the 5' RACE reads with MiXCR, one entry per CDR3 protein. The sample has under 400,000 distinct CDR3 sequences; around 9% are singletons. The sequenced sample was naive T cells sorted from blood. These receptors were obtained from a woman between 45 and 60 years old in good health.

This chain uses TRBV4-1 with TRBJ2-3; D gene ambiguous. The CDR3 loop spans 13 amino acids. V lost 1 base, J lost 5 bases, and 7 bases lay in between. The germline V gene encodes CDR1 MGHRA and CDR2 YSYEKL. The CDR3 loop is CASSQGSEDTQYF. In nucleotides, the CDR3 is TGCGCCAGCAGCCAAGGTTCGGAAGATACGCAGTATTTT.

This clonotype has ten or more counts. Its ends do not fully match the called genes, so a read error is possible. DNA of the CDR3: TGTGCTAGCAGCCATTCCTCGTCCCCGCAAGAGACCCAGTACTTC. It translates to CASSHSSSPQETQYF. The rearrangement links TRBV7-7 to TRBJ2-5, with D unclear. Per germline, CDR1 SSHAT and CDR2 FNYEAQ (reference sequence). The CDR3 consists of 15 residues.

A few counts support this clonotype. The gene calls are TRBV20-1 and TRBJ2-7; TRBD1 or TRBD2 may be the D gene (5 bases each). The CDR3 loop spans 13 amino acids. CDR1 and CDR2 (germline): DFQATT, SNEGSKA (reference sequence). Trimming took 3 bases from V and 3 from J, leaving 12 bases between them. CDR3 DNA: TGCAGTGCTAGTGGGACCACACTCTACGAGCAGTACTTC. This gives the protein CSASGTTLYEQYF.